Shown below are 5 T cell receptor beta chains from a single sample sequenced in a study of spatial heterogeneity in lung cancer. TCRdb used MiXCR to reprocess the 5' RACE reads, holding one entry per CDR3 protein. The sample has approximately 7,000 distinct CDR3 sequences, around 13% seen once; the top ten hold 22%. These TCRs are of unknown antigen specificity. General observations from the study: Tumor mutation counts were tracked by expanded intratumoral alpha and beta TCR counts.

Specified time point: sample taken at primary tumor resection. The sequencing used lung tumor tissue, collected at surgery. These receptors were taken from a male donor with early-stage non-small cell lung cancer.

This clonotype was seen many times. This beta chain is a stray sequence in a library constructed for alpha chains; its clone size is not meaningful. The rearrangement uses TRBV29-1 and TRBJ2-1; D is ambiguous. The CDR3 length is 17 residues. Germline V gene data show CDR1 as SQVTM and CDR2 as ANQGSEA. V was trimmed by 3 bases and J by 4 bases, leaving 22 bases between them. The CDR3 sequence is CSVDLGLASLQYNEQFF. The CDR3 coding sequence is TGCAGCGTTGACCTTGGCTTAGCCTCGCTTCAGTACAATGAGCAGTTCTTC.

This clonotype was seen ten or more times. This beta chain lies outside the target of a library built for alpha chains; its clone size means little. The V gene is TRBV10-3, the J gene TRBJ2-7, with 7 bases that match TRBD2. V was pared by 10 bases and J by 0 bases, with 9 bases of the junction left unmatched. CDR1 and CDR2 (germline): ENHRY, SYGVKD. CDR3 length equals 14 residues. The CDR3 spells CASTISGSSYEQYF. The CDR3 DNA follows: TGTGCCAGCACGATTAGCGGGTCCTCCTACGAGCAGTACTTC.

Details on this clonotype: Since it is a stray read in a library aimed at alpha chains, this beta chain has a size that is not meaningful. The chain couples TRBV7-2 to TRBJ2-1; D is ambiguous. The CDR3 runs 15 residues. V lost 0 bases and J 2 bases, leaving 8 bases between the germline ends. The germline gives CDR1 SGHTA, CDR2 FQGNSA. This CDR3 is CASSLAVGPYNEQFF. The CDR3 DNA is TGTGCCAGCAGCTTAGCGGTTGGACCCTACAATGAGCAGTTCTTC.

This clonotype was detected ten times or more. This beta chain was picked up by a library intended for alpha chains and is off target, so its count carries little meaning. J is TRBJ1-2 and V is TRBV19; TRBD1 matches at 7 bases. CDR1 and CDR2 (germline): LNHDA, SQIVND (reference sequence). This CDR3 is built from 15 residues. With V trimmed by 6 bases and J by 0 bases, 7 bases remained unmatched. For the CDR3, the DNA is TGTGCCAGTAGGTGGGGGACAGTATCTAACTATGGCTACACCTTC. Its protein product is CASRWGTVSNYGYTF.

This clonotype is judged medium-sized (0.01 to 0.1%). Since it is a stray read in a library aimed at alpha chains, this beta chain has a size that is not meaningful. The J gene is TRBJ1-1, the V gene TRBV13, with D tentatively TRBD1 (5 bases). The CDR3 loop spans 16 amino acids. V lost 5 bases and J 1 base, leaving 17 bases between the germline ends. The germline V gene has CDR1 PRHDT and CDR2 FYEKMQ (reference sequence). The CDR3 sequence is CASSLRGSGKNTEAFF. The CDR3 nucleotides are TGTGCCAGCAGCCTAAGGGGTTCCGGGAAGAACACTGAAGCTTTCTTT.